A selection of T cell receptor beta chains follows, all from one sample in a study of blood T cell repertoires in COVID-19. Assay used: immunoSEQ multiplex PCR; TCRdb lists only in-frame clones, some missing. Here the sample spans about 210,000 clones, 84% being singletons. The sequencing input was peripheral blood. These receptors were collected from a man aged 50 to 59 with active or convalescent COVID-19. Each CDR3 is given with its conserved first and last residue. A D gene is named only where the DNA matches it firmly. Clone size is given for some rows only: seen once, a few or many times, or a class if the clone is expanded.

CDR3: CASSINRGSNQPQHF
DNA: TGTGCCAGTAGTATAAACAGGGGGAGCAATCAGCCCCAGCATTTT
D: TRBD1
J: TRBJ1-5
V: TRBV19
size: few

CDR3: CASSPQGLGEQYF
DNA: TGTGCCAGCTCACCACAGGGGTTAGGCGAGCAGTACTTC
D: -
J: TRBJ2-7
V: TRBV18
size: -

CDR3: CASSSRDREDEKLFF
DNA: TGTGCCAGCAGTTCCCGGGACAGGGAGGATGAAAAACTGTTTTTT
D: TRBD1
J: TRBJ1-4
V: TRBV28
size: -

CDR3: CASSVQGQNSPLHF
DNA: TGTGCCAGCAGTGTCCAGGGACAGAATTCACCCCTCCACTTT
D: TRBD1
J: TRBJ1-6
V: TRBV2
size: once

CDR3: CAISDSRIEQYF
DNA: TGTGCCATCAGTGATTCGAGGATCGAGCAGTACTTC
D: -
J: TRBJ2-7
V: TRBV10-3
size: -

CDR3: CASNGDSPYGYTF
DNA: TGTGCCAGCAACGGGGACAGTCCCTATGGCTACACCTTC
D: TRBD1
J: TRBJ1-2
V: TRBV2
size: -

CDR3: CASHALSRGEQYF
DNA: TGTGCCAGCCACGCCTTAAGCCGGGGCGAGCAGTACTTC
D: -
J: TRBJ2-7
V: TRBV28
size: -

CDR3: CASSEAGGRGSGNTIYF
DNA: TGTGCCAGCAGTGAAGCAGGCGGCAGGGGGTCTGGAAACACCATATATTTT
D: TRBD1
J: TRBJ1-3
V: TRBV6-1
size: -

CDR3: CASSKGQGTYNEQFF
DNA: TGTGCCAGCAGCAAAGGACAGGGCACCTACAATGAGCAGTTCTTC
D: TRBD1
J: TRBJ2-1
V: TRBV11-2
size: -

CDR3: CASSEVGMDTQYF
DNA: TGTGCCAGCAGTGAGGTCGGGATGGATACGCAGTATTTT
D: -
J: TRBJ2-3
V: TRBV27
size: once

CDR3: CASSQARHQGRYPSGYTF
DNA: TGCGCCAGCAGCCAAGCCAGGCACCAGGGGCGGTATCCAAGCGGCTACACCTTC
D: -
J: TRBJ1-2
V: TRBV4-1
size: -

CDR3: CASSFQGWTGELFF
DNA: TGTGCCAGCAGCTTTCAGGGGTGGACCGGGGAGCTGTTTTTT
D: -
J: TRBJ2-2
V: TRBV5-4
size: -

CDR3: CASSSWGRRSYNEQFF
DNA: TGTGCCAGCAGCAGCTGGGGCCGCCGCTCCTACAATGAGCAGTTCTTC
D: -
J: TRBJ2-1
V: TRBV5-6
size: -

CDR3: CASSAAGTGGYEQYF
DNA: TGTGCCAGCAGCGCCGCCGGGACAGGGGGCTACGAGCAGTACTTC
D: TRBD1
J: TRBJ2-7
V: TRBV13
size: once

CDR3: CASKTGSDGYTF
DNA: TGTGCCAGTAAGACAGGGTCAGATGGCTACACCTTC
D: TRBD1
J: TRBJ1-2
V: TRBV19
size: -

CDR3: CASSAGSVGNIQYF
DNA: TGTGCCAGCAGCGCGGGGAGCGTTGGTAACATTCAGTACTTC
D: -
J: TRBJ2-4
V: TRBV9
size: -

CDR3: CASSSDITNEKLFF
DNA: TGTGCCAGCTCCTCGGACATAACTAATGAAAAACTGTTTTTT
D: -
J: TRBJ1-4
V: TRBV6-8
size: -

CDR3: CASSPRPPGGRSTGELFF
DNA: TGTGCCAGCAGCCCCAGACCCCCCGGGGGGCGATCCACCGGGGAGCTGTTTTTT
D: -
J: TRBJ2-2
V: TRBV11-2
size: -

CDR3: CASSIVGHGENIQYF
DNA: TGTGCCAGTAGTATTGTGGGACACGGGGAAAACATTCAGTACTTC
D: -
J: TRBJ2-4
V: TRBV19
size: -

CDR3: CASRSGGASTDTQYF
DNA: TGCGCCAGCAGGTCGGGGGGCGCCAGCACAGATACGCAGTATTTT
D: -
J: TRBJ2-3
V: TRBV5-1
size: -

CDR3: CASNTDPNYGYTF
DNA: TGTGCCAGCAATACAGACCCTAACTATGGCTACACCTTC
D: -
J: TRBJ1-2
V: TRBV9
size: -

CDR3: CASSQGTGGSSSPLHF
DNA: TGTGCCAGCAGCCAGGGGACAGGGGGAAGTAGTTCACCCCTCCACTTT
D: TRBD1
J: TRBJ1-6
V: TRBV3-1/TRBV3-2
size: -

CDR3: CASSLLQGNTGELFF
DNA: TGTGCCAGCAGCCTCTTACAGGGGAACACCGGGGAGCTGTTTTTT
D: -
J: TRBJ2-2
V: TRBV11-2
size: -

CDR3: CASSLGDRNTEAFF
DNA: TGCGCCAGCAGCTTGGGGGACAGGAACACTGAAGCTTTCTTT
D: TRBD1
J: TRBJ1-1
V: TRBV5-1
size: few

CDR3: CASSTRHYSNQPQHF
DNA: TGCGCCAGCAGCACCCGACATTATAGCAATCAGCCCCAGCATTTT
D: -
J: TRBJ1-5
V: TRBV4-1
size: -

CDR3: CASRDRENTGELFF
DNA: TGTGCCAGCAGGGACAGGGAGAACACCGGGGAGCTGTTTTTT
D: TRBD1
J: TRBJ2-2
V: TRBV6-6
size: few

CDR3: CASSSGGTYNEQFF
DNA: TGCGCCAGCAGTTCAGGGGGCACCTACAATGAGCAGTTCTTC
D: TRBD1
J: TRBJ2-1
V: TRBV5-1
size: -

CDR3: CASSQEPGEKLFF
DNA: TGTGCCAGCAGCCAAGAGCCGGGTGAAAAACTGTTTTTT
D: -
J: TRBJ1-4
V: TRBV5-6
size: once

CDR3: CASSSWPPGELFF
DNA: TGTGCCAGCAGTTCTTGGCCACCCGGGGAGCTGTTTTTT
D: -
J: TRBJ2-2
V: TRBV27
size: -

CDR3: CASLSLAGGSNEQYF
DNA: TGTGCCAGCTTAAGCCTAGCGGGAGGGAGCAACGAGCAGTACTTC
D: TRBD2
J: TRBJ2-7
V: TRBV2
size: -

CDR3: CASSLEGQGNSPLHF
DNA: TGTGCCAGCAGCTTAGAGGGACAGGGCAATTCACCCCTCCACTTT
D: TRBD1
J: TRBJ1-6
V: TRBV7-3
size: -

CDR3: CASSFLRDTSSYNEQFF
DNA: TGTGCCAGCAGTTTCCTCCGGGATACTAGCTCCTACAATGAGCAGTTCTTC
D: -
J: TRBJ2-1
V: TRBV2
size: few

CDR3: CASSWDRNIQYF
DNA: TGTGCCAGCTCGTGGGACAGAAACATTCAGTACTTC
D: TRBD1
J: TRBJ2-4
V: TRBV18
size: -

CDR3: CATSRDRDQPQHF
DNA: TGTGCCACCAGCAGGGACAGGGACCAGCCCCAGCATTTT
D: TRBD1
J: TRBJ1-5
V: TRBV15
size: once

CDR3: CASSQAGQDGVFYGYTF
DNA: TGCGCCAGCAGCCAAGCTGGACAGGACGGTGTATTCTATGGCTACACCTTC
D: TRBD1
J: TRBJ1-2
V: TRBV4-1
size: -

CDR3: CASSLARTGLGQDNEQFF
DNA: TGCGCCAGCAGCTTGGCTCGTACCGGACTAGGTCAGGACAATGAGCAGTTCTTC
D: TRBD2
J: TRBJ2-1
V: TRBV5-1
size: -

CDR3: CASSTLLATGELFF
DNA: TGTGCCAGTAGTACCCTTCTGGCTACCGGGGAGCTGTTTTTT
D: -
J: TRBJ2-2
V: TRBV19
size: once

CDR3: CASSQEGLAGYTRAGELFF
DNA: TGCGCCAGCAGCCAAGAGGGACTAGCGGGATATACCCGAGCCGGGGAGCTGTTTTTT
D: TRBD2
J: TRBJ2-2
V: TRBV4-3
size: -

CDR3: CASSQGAGAGDEQFF
DNA: TGCGCCAGCAGCCAAGGTGCAGGGGCCGGGGATGAGCAGTTCTTC
D: -
J: TRBJ2-1
V: TRBV4-3
size: -

CDR3: CASSPDRAVGYTF
DNA: TGCGCCAGCAGCCCCGACAGGGCGGTTGGCTACACCTTC
D: TRBD1
J: TRBJ1-2
V: TRBV5-1
size: few

CDR3: CATSGGNQPQHF
DNA: TGTGCCACCTCGGGTGGCAATCAGCCCCAGCATTTT
D: -
J: TRBJ1-5
V: TRBV10-3
size: few

CDR3: CASSSAGSGGQSYEQYF
DNA: TGTGCCAGCAGCTCCGCTGGGTCGGGCGGGCAGTCTTACGAGCAGTACTTC
D: -
J: TRBJ2-7
V: TRBV13
size: -

CDR3: CASSFPSGGAGYNEQFF
DNA: TGTGCCAGCAGCTTTCCTAGCGGGGGGGCTGGGTACAATGAGCAGTTCTTC
D: TRBD2
J: TRBJ2-1
V: TRBV11-2
size: -

CDR3: CASSRTGGETQYF
DNA: TGTGCCAGCAGCAGAACAGGGGGAGAGACCCAGTACTTC
D: -
J: TRBJ2-5
V: TRBV21-1
size: -

CDR3: CASSYGGLMSGELFF
DNA: TGTGCCAGCAGTTACGGGGGACTAATGTCCGGGGAGCTGTTTTTT
D: TRBD2
J: TRBJ2-2
V: TRBV6-5
size: -

CDR3: CASSGQGFVRGTDTQYF
DNA: TGTGCCAGCAGCGGACAGGGTTTCGTCAGGGGCACAGATACGCAGTATTTT
D: TRBD1
J: TRBJ2-3
V: TRBV2
size: -

CDR3: CASSVEGLNTEAFF
DNA: TGTGCCAGCAGCGTAGAGGGGTTGAACACTGAAGCTTTCTTT
D: -
J: TRBJ1-1
V: TRBV9
size: -

CDR3: CASSLGGLAGFTGELFF
DNA: TGTGCCAGCAGCTTAGGGGGACTAGCGGGATTCACCGGGGAGCTGTTTTTT
D: TRBD2
J: TRBJ2-2
V: TRBV7-2
size: -

CDR3: CASSPGTSGGQEQFF
DNA: TGTGCCAGCTCACCAGGGACTAGCGGGGGGCAGGAGCAGTTCTTC
D: TRBD2
J: TRBJ2-1
V: TRBV18
size: -

CDR3: CASGVITGNPSNQPQHF
DNA: TGTGCCAGCGGCGTAATAACAGGGAACCCTAGCAATCAGCCCCAGCATTTT
D: -
J: TRBJ1-5
V: TRBV2
size: -

CDR3: CSASNPGLNSPLHF
DNA: TGCAGTGCTAGTAACCCGGGGTTGAATTCACCCCTCCACTTT
D: -
J: TRBJ1-6
V: TRBV20-1
size: -

CDR3: CASSAMTDLYTEAFF
DNA: TGTGCCAGCAGCGCCATGACAGATCTTTACACTGAAGCTTTCTTT
D: -
J: TRBJ1-1
V: TRBV28
size: few

CDR3: CASSGWTSGRRGEQFF
DNA: TGTGCCAGCAGCGGGTGGACTAGCGGGAGAAGGGGTGAGCAGTTCTTC
D: TRBD2
J: TRBJ2-1
V: TRBV5-8
size: once

CDR3: CASSRGGKDTEAFF
DNA: TGTGCCAGCTCCCGAGGGGGCAAGGACACTGAAGCTTTCTTT
D: TRBD1
J: TRBJ1-1
V: TRBV18
size: -

CDR3: CASTAGESNNSPLHF
DNA: TGTGCCAGTACCGCAGGGGAGTCGAATAATTCACCCCTCCACTTT
D: -
J: TRBJ1-6
V: TRBV19
size: -

CDR3: CASSNLAWDTQYF
DNA: TGTGCCAGTAGTAACCTAGCGTGGGATACGCAGTATTTT
D: -
J: TRBJ2-3
V: TRBV19
size: -

CDR3: CASSQGQAGGLYNEQFF
DNA: TGTGCCAGCAGCCAAGGACAAGCGGGGGGCCTCTACAATGAGCAGTTCTTC
D: TRBD2
J: TRBJ2-1
V: TRBV4-2
size: -